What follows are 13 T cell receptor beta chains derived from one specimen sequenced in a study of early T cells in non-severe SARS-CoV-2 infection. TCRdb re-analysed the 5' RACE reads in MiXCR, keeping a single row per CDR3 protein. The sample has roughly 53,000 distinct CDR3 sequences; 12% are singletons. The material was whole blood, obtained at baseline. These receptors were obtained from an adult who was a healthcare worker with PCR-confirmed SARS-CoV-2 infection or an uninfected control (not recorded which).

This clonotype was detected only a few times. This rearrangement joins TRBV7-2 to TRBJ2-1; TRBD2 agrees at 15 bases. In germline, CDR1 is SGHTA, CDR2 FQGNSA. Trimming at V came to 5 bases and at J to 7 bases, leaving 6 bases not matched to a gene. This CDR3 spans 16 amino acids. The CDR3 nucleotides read TGTGCCAGCAGCAGGCCGGGACTAGCGGGAGGTAATGAGCAGTTCTTC. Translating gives CASSRPGLAGGNEQFF.

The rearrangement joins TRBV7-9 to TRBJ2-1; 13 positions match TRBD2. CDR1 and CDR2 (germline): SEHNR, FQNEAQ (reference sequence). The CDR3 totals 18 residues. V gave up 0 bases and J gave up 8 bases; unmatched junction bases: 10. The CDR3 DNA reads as TGTGCCAGCAGCTTAGCCCTTCGGACTAGCGGGAGCGGGGATGAGCAGTTCTTC. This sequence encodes CASSLALRTSGSGDEQFF.

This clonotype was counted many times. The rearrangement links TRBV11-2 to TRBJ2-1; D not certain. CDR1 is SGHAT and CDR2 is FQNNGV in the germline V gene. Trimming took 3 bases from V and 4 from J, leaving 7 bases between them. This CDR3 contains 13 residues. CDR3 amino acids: CASSFGPYNEQFF. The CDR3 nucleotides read TGTGCCAGCAGCTTCGGGCCGTACAATGAGCAGTTCTTC.

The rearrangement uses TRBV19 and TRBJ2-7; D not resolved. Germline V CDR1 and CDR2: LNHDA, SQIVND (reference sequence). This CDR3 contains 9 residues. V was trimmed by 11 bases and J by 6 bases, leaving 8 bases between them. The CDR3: CASDSEQYF. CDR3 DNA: TGTGCCTCAGACTCCGAGCAGTACTTC.

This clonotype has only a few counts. The CDR3 DNA sequence: TGTGCCAGCTCACCTCAGGGTGCTGGCTACACCTTC. Amino acids: CASSPQGAGYTF. J is TRBJ1-2 and V is TRBV18, with D maybe TRBD1 (5 bases). Germline V gene lookup returns CDR1 KGHSH and CDR2 LQKENI. Trimming took off 3 bases at V and 7 bases at J, with 9 bases between the two ends. The CDR3 spans 12 residues. Based on the CDR3 plus reference TRBV18 and TRBJ1-2, the full variable domain is NAGVMQNPRHLVRRRGQEARLRCSPMKGHSHVYWYRQLPEEGLKFMVYLQKENIIDESGMPKERFSAEFPKEGPSILRIQQVVRGDSAAYFCASSPQGAGYTFGSGTRLTVV.

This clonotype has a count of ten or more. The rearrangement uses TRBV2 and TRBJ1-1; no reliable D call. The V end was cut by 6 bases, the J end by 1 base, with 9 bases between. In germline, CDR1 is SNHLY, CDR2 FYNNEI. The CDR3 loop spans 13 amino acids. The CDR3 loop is CASRAQANTEAFF. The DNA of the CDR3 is TGTGCCAGCAGGGCGCAGGCGAACACTGAAGCTTTCTTT.

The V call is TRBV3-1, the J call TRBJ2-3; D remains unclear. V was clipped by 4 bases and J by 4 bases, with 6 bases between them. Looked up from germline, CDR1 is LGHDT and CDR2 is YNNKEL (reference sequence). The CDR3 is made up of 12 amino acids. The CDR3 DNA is TGTGCCAGCAGCCGGATGGCAGATACGCAGTATTTT. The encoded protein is CASSRMADTQYF.

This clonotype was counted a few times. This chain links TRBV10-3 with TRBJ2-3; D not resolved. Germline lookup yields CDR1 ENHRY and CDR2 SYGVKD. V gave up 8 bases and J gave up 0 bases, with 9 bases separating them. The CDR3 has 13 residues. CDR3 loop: CAILDGSTDTQYF. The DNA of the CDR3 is TGTGCCATCCTCGACGGGAGCACAGATACGCAGTATTTT.

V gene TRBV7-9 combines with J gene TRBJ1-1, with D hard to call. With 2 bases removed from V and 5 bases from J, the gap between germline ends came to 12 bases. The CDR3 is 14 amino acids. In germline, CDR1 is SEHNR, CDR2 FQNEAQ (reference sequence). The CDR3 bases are TGTGCCAGCAGCTTAACGGATCCGAGGACTGAAGCTTTCTTT. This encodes CASSLTDPRTEAFF.

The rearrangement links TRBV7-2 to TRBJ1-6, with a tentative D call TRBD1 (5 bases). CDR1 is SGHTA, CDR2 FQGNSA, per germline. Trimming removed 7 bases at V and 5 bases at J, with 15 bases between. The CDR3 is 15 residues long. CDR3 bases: TGTGCCAGCACAAGGGACGGAAAGGATAATTCACCCCTCCACTTT. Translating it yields CASTRDGKDNSPLHF.

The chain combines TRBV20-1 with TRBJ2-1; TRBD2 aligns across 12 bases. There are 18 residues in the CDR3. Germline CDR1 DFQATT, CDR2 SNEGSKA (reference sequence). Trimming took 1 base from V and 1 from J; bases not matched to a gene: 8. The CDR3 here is CSARGGLAGSPSYNEQFF. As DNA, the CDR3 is TGCAGTGCTAGAGGAGGACTAGCGGGATCCCCTTCCTACAATGAGCAGTTCTTC.

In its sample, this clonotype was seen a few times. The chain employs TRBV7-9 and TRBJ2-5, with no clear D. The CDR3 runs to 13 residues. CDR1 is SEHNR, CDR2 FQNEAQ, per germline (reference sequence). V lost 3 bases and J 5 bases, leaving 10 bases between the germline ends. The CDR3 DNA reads TGTGCCAGCAGCTTTGACCCCGCGGAGACCCAGTACTTC. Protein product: CASSFDPAETQYF.

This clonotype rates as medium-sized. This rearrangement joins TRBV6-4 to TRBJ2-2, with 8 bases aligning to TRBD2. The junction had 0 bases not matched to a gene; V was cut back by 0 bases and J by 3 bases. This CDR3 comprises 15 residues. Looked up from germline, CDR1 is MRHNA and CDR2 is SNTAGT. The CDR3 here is CASSDSSGDTGELFF. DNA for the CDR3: TGTGCCAGCAGTGACTCTAGCGGGGACACCGGGGAGCTGTTTTTT.